This T cell receptor beta chain was sequenced in a study of cytomegalovirus exposure and HLA in healthy donors. The CDR3 is 16 residues long. J gave up 0 bases and V 1 base, and 4 bases lay outside the gene matches. Germline-derived CDR1 and CDR2 are SGHDT and YYEEEE. The PCR employed 60 Vbeta primers together with 13 Jbeta primers. The method was immunoSEQ multiplex PCR; TCRdb's version includes in-frame clones alone and lacks a portion of them. Of around 110,000 clones in the sample, roughly three quarters were seen once. Study results and caveats: The authors assumed roughly uniform sequencing depth across donors for presence/absence analyses.

Points on this clone: No antigen is known for it.

At the time of sampling, donors were nominally healthy, though unrecorded immune exposures were likely. The source material was PBMCs. The chain joins TRBV5-6 to TRBJ2-1, with 7 bases matching TRBD2. This TCR was recovered from a woman aged 18 to 35 in good health and CMV-seropositive. CDR3 in amino acids: CASSLSSGYSYNEQFF. The CDR3, as DNA: TGTGCCAGCAGCTTGAGTAGCGGGTACTCCTACAATGAGCAGTTCTTC.